What follows is one T cell receptor beta chain and its context. The same CDR3 also results from other DNA sequences found in this sample. Sequencing was performed with immunoSEQ multiplex PCR; in TCRdb, only in-frame clones are kept and a portion is missing. The data hold 950,000 to 1,100,000 clones, with 65% to 75% observed a single time. This sample was taken from a study of shared clonotypes between healthy human individuals. As for the study in general: Donor ages ranged 18 to 49 years: two women, three men.

The healthy adult donors were HIV-negative and reported no recent acute infections or vaccinations. Naive CD4+ cells were CD45RA-selected; the remaining cells were memory. The V gene's germline CDR1 is MDHEN and CDR2 SYDVKM. The germline V and J ends were trimmed by 7 bases and 0 bases, with 3 bases remaining between them. The CDR3 runs 11 residues. The receptor was derived from a man aged 18 to 30 in good health. The material sequenced was memory CD4+ T cells sorted from blood. Documented subset: CD45RA-negative fraction. The gene calls are TRBV28 and TRBJ1-2; D gene unclear. The CDR3 sequence: CASTANYGYTF. The CDR3 nucleotides are TGTGCCAGCACAGCTAACTATGGCTACACCTTC.